The entry that follows covers one TCR beta chain sequence. As yet, its antigen is unknown. The data were taken from a study of OX40 agonist ivuxolimab in advanced cancers. The wider study: Partial responses were achieved by three patients, of whom one had hepatocellular carcinoma and two had cutaneous melanoma.

Study-wide results and limits: Low clonal expansion, among the lowest seen, marked partial responders at 0.1-3.0 mg/kg.

Sequencing used immunoSEQ multiplex PCR; TCRdb keeps in-frame clones, though not all of them. The sample contains 60,000 to 70,000 clones, about 91% of which appear only once. The sequencing here drew on CD4+ or CD8+ T cells sorted from blood, taken in a trial of the OX40 agonist ivuxolimab. The origin of this receptor is an adult with an advanced solid tumor such as melanoma, head and neck, liver or kidney cancer.

CDR3 loop: CASSLWGNEKLFF. CDR3 nucleotides: TGTGCCAGCAGCTTGTGGGGGAATGAAAAACTGTTTTTT. This sequence joins TRBV5-4 and TRBJ1-4, with D perhaps matching TRBD1 (5 bases). Between the trimmed V and J ends, which lost 1 base and 5 bases, there was a span of 6 bases. Looked up from germline, CDR1 is SGHNT and CDR2 is YYREEE (reference sequence). The CDR3 is 13 amino acids.